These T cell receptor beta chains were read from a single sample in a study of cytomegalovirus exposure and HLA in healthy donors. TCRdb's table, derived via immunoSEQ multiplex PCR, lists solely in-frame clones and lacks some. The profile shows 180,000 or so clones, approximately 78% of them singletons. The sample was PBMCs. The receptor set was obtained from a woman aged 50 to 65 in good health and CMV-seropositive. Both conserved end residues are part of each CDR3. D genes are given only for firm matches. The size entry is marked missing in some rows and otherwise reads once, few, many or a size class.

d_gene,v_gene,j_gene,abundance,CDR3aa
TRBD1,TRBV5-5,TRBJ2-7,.,CASSILPGGSYEQYF
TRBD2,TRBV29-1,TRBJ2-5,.,CSVGRLAGRETQYF
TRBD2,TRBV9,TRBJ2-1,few,CASSASGTSGGNNEQFF
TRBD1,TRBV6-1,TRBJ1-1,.,CASSEGGTGNTEAFF
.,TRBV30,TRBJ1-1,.,CAWSALNWNTEAFF
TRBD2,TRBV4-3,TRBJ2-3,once,CASSQEGPRTSGGSTQYF
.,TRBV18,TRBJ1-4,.,CASSPMEGGEKLFF
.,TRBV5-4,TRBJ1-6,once,CASSSGGKGNSPLHF
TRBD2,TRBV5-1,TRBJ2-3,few,CASSLEAGGFFSTDTQYF
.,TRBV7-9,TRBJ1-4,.,CASSSGHSWGEKLFF
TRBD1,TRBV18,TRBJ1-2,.,CASSPGQGDGYTF
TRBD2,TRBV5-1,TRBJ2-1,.,CASSFGSSGRDEQFF
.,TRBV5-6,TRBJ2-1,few,CASSREYNEQFF
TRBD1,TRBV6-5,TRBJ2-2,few,CASSLQGSGELFF
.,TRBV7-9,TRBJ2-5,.,CASSLDLGVETQYF
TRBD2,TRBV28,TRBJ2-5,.,CASSSPILAGGLETQYF
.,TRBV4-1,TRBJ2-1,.,CASSQVAGTPFDEQFF
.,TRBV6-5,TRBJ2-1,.,CASSYSGGGSLGEQFF
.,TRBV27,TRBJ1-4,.,CASSSPGGSEKLFF
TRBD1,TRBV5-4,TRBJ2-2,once,CASSQGTGASNTGELFF
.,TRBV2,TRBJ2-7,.,CASKRVRSYEQYF
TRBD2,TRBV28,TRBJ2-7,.,CASSSLTSGSYEQYF
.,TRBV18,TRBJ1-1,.,CASSLGVNTEAFF
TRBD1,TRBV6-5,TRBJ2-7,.,CASRTGGKDEQYF
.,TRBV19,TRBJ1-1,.,CASSIWIEPQRNTEAFF
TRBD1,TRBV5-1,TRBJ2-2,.,CASSISGTAPELFF
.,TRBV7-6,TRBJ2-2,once,CASSLAQGRPAGELFF
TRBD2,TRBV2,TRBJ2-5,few,CASSGLAGGQETQYF
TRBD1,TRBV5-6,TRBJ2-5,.,CASSPHRGRTGETQYF
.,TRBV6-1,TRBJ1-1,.,CASLQGRNTEAFF
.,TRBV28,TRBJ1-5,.,CASSLPGDQPQHF
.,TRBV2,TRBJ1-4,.,CASSTLRGGAWGLFF
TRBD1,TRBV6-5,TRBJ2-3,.,CASRDRIGADTQYF
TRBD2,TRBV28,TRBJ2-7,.,CASSHSGAISYEQYF
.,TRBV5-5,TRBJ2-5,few,CASRISGQETQYF
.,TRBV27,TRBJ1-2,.,CASAAQVHYGYTF